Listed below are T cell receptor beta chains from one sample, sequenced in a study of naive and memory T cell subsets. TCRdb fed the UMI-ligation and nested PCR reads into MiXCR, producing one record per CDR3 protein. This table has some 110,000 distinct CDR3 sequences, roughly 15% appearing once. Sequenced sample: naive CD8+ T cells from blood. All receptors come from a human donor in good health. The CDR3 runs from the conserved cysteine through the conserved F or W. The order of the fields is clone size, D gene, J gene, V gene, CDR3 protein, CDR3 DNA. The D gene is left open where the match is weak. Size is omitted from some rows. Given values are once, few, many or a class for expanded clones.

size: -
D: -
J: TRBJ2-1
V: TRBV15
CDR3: CATSRGRSNEQFF
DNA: TGTGCCACCAGCAGGGGAAGGTCCAATGAGCAGTTCTTC

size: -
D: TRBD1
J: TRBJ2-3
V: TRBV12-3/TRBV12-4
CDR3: CASLNRDRANSDTQYF
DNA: TGTGCCAGCTTAAACCGGGACAGGGCTAATTCAGATACGCAGTATTTT

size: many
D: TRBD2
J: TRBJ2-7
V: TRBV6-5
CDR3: CASSPLLAGVVHEQYF
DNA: TGTGCCAGCAGTCCACTACTAGCGGGAGTGGTCCACGAGCAGTACTTC

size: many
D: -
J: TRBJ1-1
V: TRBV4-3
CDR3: CASSRSGATEAFF
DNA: TGCGCCAGCTCTAGAAGTGGCGCCACTGAAGCTTTCTTT

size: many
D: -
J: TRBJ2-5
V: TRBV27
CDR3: CASSLGPVETQYF
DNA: TGTGCCAGCAGTTTAGGACCCGTGGAGACCCAGTACTTC

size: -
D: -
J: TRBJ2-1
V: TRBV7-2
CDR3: CASSLGRPRWGEQLF
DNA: TGTGCCAGCAGCTTAGGGCGCCCCCGCTGGGGTGAGCAGCTCTTC

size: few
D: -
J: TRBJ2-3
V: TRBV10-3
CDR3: CATADFPGQVLTDTQYF
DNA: TGTGCCACCGCAGACTTCCCGGGACAAGTCCTCACAGATACGCAGTATTTT

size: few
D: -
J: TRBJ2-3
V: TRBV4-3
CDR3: CASSQDLGAASTDTQYF
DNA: TGCGCCAGCAGCCAAGATTTGGGGGCAGCTAGCACAGATACGCAGTATTTT

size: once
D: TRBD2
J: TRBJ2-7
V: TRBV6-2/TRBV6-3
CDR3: CASSLPGGTYEQYF
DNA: TGTGCCAGCAGCCTCCCGGGAGGCACCTACGAGCAGTACTTC

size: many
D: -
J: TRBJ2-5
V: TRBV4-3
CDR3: CASSQDGGPGQGAETQYF
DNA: TGCGCCAGCAGCCAAGATGGGGGTCCCGGACAAGGGGCGGAGACCCAGTACTTC

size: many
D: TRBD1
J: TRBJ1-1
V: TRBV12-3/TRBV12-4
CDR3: CASSYGTGLWNEAFF
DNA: TGTGCCAGCAGCTACGGGACAGGGCTTTGGAACGAAGCTTTCTTT

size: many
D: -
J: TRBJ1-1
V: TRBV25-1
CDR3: CASSQVGGLAEAFF
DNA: TGTGCCAGCAGTCAGGTGGGGGGGTTGGCTGAAGCTTTCTTT

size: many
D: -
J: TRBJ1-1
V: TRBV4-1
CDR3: CASSQDRSLYTEAFF
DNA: TGCGCCAGCAGCCAAGATCGGTCCCTCTACACTGAAGCTTTCTTT

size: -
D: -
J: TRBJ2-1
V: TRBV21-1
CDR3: CASSGSRGRYNEQFF
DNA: TGTGCCAGCAGTGGGAGCAGGGGGCGCTACAATGAGCAGTTCTTC

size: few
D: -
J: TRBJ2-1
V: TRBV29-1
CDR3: CSVEGDNEQFF
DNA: TGCAGCGTTGAGGGAGACAATGAGCAGTTCTTC